This is a list of T cell receptor beta chains from one sample in a study of T cell changes during pregnancy in multiple sclerosis. TCRdb's copy holds only in-frame clones and misses some; the assay was immunoSEQ multiplex PCR. The data hold 75,000 to 100,000 clones, with 85% to 95% observed a single time. The input for sequencing was peripheral blood, taken after pregnancy. The receptor source for this set is a female donor with multiple sclerosis, enrolled in a pregnancy study. CDR3s include the opening cysteine and the closing phenylalanine or tryptophan.

j_call v_call cdr3_aa
TRBJ2-7 TRBV29-1 CSVEFYYEQYF
TRBJ1-3 TRBV6-6 CASSFRGAGNTIYF
TRBJ1-1 TRBV7-9 CASRTTGNTEAFF
TRBJ2-5 TRBV7-9 CAQGTWETQYF
TRBJ2-3 TRBV12-1 CASITSFRQGGDTQYF
TRBJ1-6 TRBV2 CASRQRTGDNSPLHF
TRBJ1-6 TRBV6-5 CASSYEAGLHSPLHF
TRBJ1-4 TRBV11-1 CASSNTGAGEKLFF
TRBJ2-1 TRBV6-9 CASSSGTSGRNEQFF
TRBJ2-3 TRBV18 CASSPEQTTDTQYF
TRBJ1-1 TRBV29-1 CSVESGYTEAFF
TRBJ2-5 TRBV2 CASSDRHTGGSETQYF
TRBJ1-1 TRBV6-1 CASRTGGSNTEAFF
TRBJ1-3 TRBV4-3 CASSQVQGARNTIYF
TRBJ1-5 TRBV19 CASRGRDKSGNQPQHF
TRBJ1-4 TRBV4-3 CASSQDTATNEKLFF
TRBJ1-5 TRBV7-2 CASSLRDRDGVRPQHF
TRBJ1-3 TRBV4-2 CASSVGTYSGNTIYF
TRBJ2-4 TRBV5-1 CASSVDLNAKNIQYF
TRBJ1-3 TRBV5-1 CASSLGGKENTIYF
TRBJ1-5 TRBV7-2 CASSGGGAGNQPQHF
TRBJ1-1 TRBV5-8 CASSLTTGANTEAFF
TRBJ1-6 TRBV6-5 CASSSRPGESPLHF
TRBJ1-1 TRBV9 CASSVDGRGDTEAFF
TRBJ2-3 TRBV19 CASSIDPPGRGAGDTQYF
TRBJ2-7 TRBV19 CASSILGTGGSYEQYF
TRBJ1-6 TRBV9 CASSSEGGSPLHF